These 8 T cell receptor beta chains were all obtained from the same sample, sequenced in a study of early stage breast cancer tumors. Data came from immunoSEQ multiplex PCR; TCRdb stores just in-frame clones and leaves some out. The sample yields about 72,000 clones, roughly 84% seen once. The sequenced sample was blood. These receptors all stem from a person between 55 and 69 years old with breast cancer.

The V gene is TRBV5-1, the J gene TRBJ2-7, with 11 bases aligning to TRBD2. The V gene's germline CDR1 is SGHRS and CDR2 YFSETQ. J lost 0 bases, V lost 3 bases, and 5 bases had no gene match. CDR3 length: 16 residues. CDR3 residues: CASSSGSGRASYEQYF. CDR3 nucleotides: TGCGCCAGCAGCTCGGGTAGCGGGAGGGCCTCCTACGAGCAGTACTTC.

In this sample, this clone turned up once. The genes are TRBV7-2 and TRBJ1-5; D not certain. This CDR3 comprises 13 residues. The germline V gene encodes CDR1 SGHTA and CDR2 FQGNSA. Trimming removed 4 bases at V and 4 bases at J, with 8 bases between. For the CDR3, the DNA is TGTGCCAGCAGCTGGGGATCAAATCAGCCCCAGCATTTT. It specifies CASSWGSNQPQHF.

The V call is TRBV6-1, the J call TRBJ2-7; D may match TRBD1 or TRBD2 (6 bases each). Germline-derived CDR1 and CDR2 are MNHNS and SASEGT. There are 17 residues in the CDR3. Deletions cut 1 base from V and 0 bases from J, with 16 bases between. Written as DNA, the CDR3 is TGTGCCAGCAGTGAAGAATTAGGGGGGAGGAGCTCCTACGAGCAGTACTTC. Translation: CASSEELGGRSSYEQYF.

V gene TRBV28 combines with J gene TRBJ1-5, with unresolved D. The CDR3 is 11 amino acids. The germline V and J ends were trimmed by 6 bases and 3 bases, with 3 bases remaining between them. Germline assignment: CDR1 MDHEN and CDR2 SYDVKM. CDR3 DNA: TGTGCCAGCAGGGACAATCAGCCCCAGCATTTT. This gives the protein CASRDNQPQHF.

V and J are TRBV7-8 and TRBJ1-1; 7 positions agree with TRBD1. There are 14 residues in the CDR3. The germline gives CDR1 SGHVS, CDR2 FQNEAQ. With V trimmed by 4 bases and J by 5 bases, 7 bases remained unmatched. The CDR3 nucleotides are TGTGCCAGCAGCTCACTCAGGGGGGGAACTGAAGCTTTCTTT. It codes for CASSSLRGGTEAFF.

The V and J genes are TRBV6-1 and TRBJ2-1; 9 bases are shared with TRBD1. Germline values: CDR1 MNHNS, CDR2 SASEGT. There are 19 residues in the CDR3. Trimming took 4 bases from V and 3 from J; bases not matched to a gene: 16. This CDR3 is CASSGTGTGSLRGYNEQFF. The CDR3 DNA follows: TGTGCCAGCAGTGGTACCGGGACAGGGAGTTTAAGGGGCTACAATGAGCAGTTCTTC.

This clone came up a few times. The chain has TRBV29-1 and TRBJ2-7, with TRBD1 identical over 7 bases. Per germline, CDR1 SQVTM and CDR2 ANQGSEA. The CDR3 is made up of 12 amino acids. Germline trimming cut 7 bases from V and 4 bases from J; bases unmatched to any gene: 7. The CDR3 nucleotides read TGCAGCGCCACAGGGGTACTTTACGAGCAGTACTTC. Protein sequence: CSATGVLYEQYF.

The chain carries TRBV5-4 and TRBJ1-2, with D unclear. V dropped 0 bases and J dropped 5 bases, with 8 bases sitting between them. CDR3 length: 13 amino acids. From germline, CDR1 is SGHNT and CDR2 YYREEE (reference sequence). CDR3 nucleotide sequence: TGTGCCAGCAGCTTGGGATCTCTTTATGGCTACACCTTC. Translated, it gives CASSLGSLYGYTF.